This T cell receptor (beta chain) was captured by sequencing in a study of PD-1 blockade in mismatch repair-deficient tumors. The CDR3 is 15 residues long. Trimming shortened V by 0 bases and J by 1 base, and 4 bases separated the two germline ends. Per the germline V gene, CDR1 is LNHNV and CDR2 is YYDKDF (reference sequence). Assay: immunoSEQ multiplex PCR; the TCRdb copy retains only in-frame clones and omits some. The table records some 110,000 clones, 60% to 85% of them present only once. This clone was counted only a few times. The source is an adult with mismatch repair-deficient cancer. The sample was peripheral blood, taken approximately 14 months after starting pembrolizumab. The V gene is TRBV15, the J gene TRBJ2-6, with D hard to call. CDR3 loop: CATSRDRSGANVLTF. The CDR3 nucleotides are TGTGCCACCAGCAGAGATAGGTCTGGGGCCAACGTCCTGACTTTC.